These T cell receptor beta chains were read from a single sample in a study of T cell repertoires in cytomegalovirus infection. These receptors' targets are unknown. From the reads, TCRdb called clonotypes with MiXCR, one entry per CDR3 protein. The sample includes more than 20,000 distinct CDR3 sequences, approximately 22% of them seen just once. The input for sequencing was CD8+ T cells from cultured PBMCs, taken from culture after CMV antigen stimulation. Receptor source: a human donor in good health (CMV status not recorded). Some clones in this sample may be carry-over from other donors' samples. CDR3s include the opening cysteine and the closing phenylalanine or tryptophan. A D gene is named only where the DNA matches it firmly. Expanded clones are given a class, and other clones once, few, many or no size at all.

j_call d_call clone_size v_call cdr3_nt cdr3_aa
TRBJ2-7 . few TRBV12-3/TRBV12-4 TGTGCCAGCAGTGCCGGGTCCGGCTACGAGCAGTACTTC CASSAGSGYEQYF
TRBJ2-1 . . TRBV7-6 TGTGCCAGCAGCTTAATTTTGCATGAGCAGTTCTTC CASSLILHEQFF
TRBJ2-7 TRBD2 . TRBV4-1 TGCGCCAGCAGCCAAGATACTAGCGTATACTACGAGCAGTACTTC CASSQDTSVYYEQYF
TRBJ2-7 . few TRBV20-1 TGCAGTGCTAGCTTCCAGCGGGTCGACCCCCTACCTCCCGAGCAGTACTTC CSASFQRVDPLPPEQYF
TRBJ1-1 . many TRBV6-5 TGTGCCAGCAGTTACGGGGTCAGCGTGAGTGAAGCTTTCTTT CASSYGVSVSEAFF
TRBJ1-5 . . TRBV11-3 TGTGCCAGCACTAAAGCCGGTCAGATCAATCAGCCCCAGCATTTT CASTKAGQINQPQHF
TRBJ2-7 . many TRBV19 TGTGCCAGTAGCCCGACGGGGTTCTACGAGCAGTACTTC CASSPTGFYEQYF
TRBJ1-1 . . TRBV19 TGTGCCAGTAGTGTTACGGGGAGGAACACTGAAGATTTCTTT CASSVTGRNTEDFF
TRBJ2-7 . . TRBV2 TGTGCCAGCACCGGAGGGGGCGTTTCGACCGAGCAGTACTTC CASTGGGVSTEQYF
TRBJ1-2 . . TRBV12-3/TRBV12-4 TGTGCCAGCAGTCTTTCGACAGCCCCGCAGGGAGAGGGCTACACCTTC CASSLSTAPQGEGYTF
TRBJ2-3 . . TRBV24-1 TGTGCCACCAGTGATTCACCTGGTGGGGGGGCAGTAGATACGCAGTATTTT CATSDSPGGGAVDTQYF
TRBJ2-4 . . TRBV10-2 TGCGCCAGCAGTGAGTTTAGCGAAAACATTCAGTACTTC CASSEFSENIQYF
TRBJ1-2 . . TRBV29-1 TGCAGCGGTCATGACGGAGCAGGGAATAGGGGCTACACCTTC CSGHDGAGNRGYTF
TRBJ2-3 TRBD2 few TRBV18 TGTGCCAGCTCACAGCTGGGACTACCGCCGTTAGATACGCAGTATTTT CASSQLGLPPLDTQYF
TRBJ2-1 TRBD2 . TRBV6-6 TGTGCCAGCAGTTACTCGGTAGCGGGGGGGCTATACAATGAGCAGTTCTTC CASSYSVAGGLYNEQFF
TRBJ2-1 . many TRBV9 TGTGCCAGCAGCCCCCGAGGAAGCGGGTGGGTCTACAATGAGCAGTTCTTC CASSPRGSGWVYNEQFF
TRBJ2-3 TRBD2 many TRBV9 TGTGCCAGCAGCGTAGCGGGACTAACAACAGATACGCAGTATTTT CASSVAGLTTDTQYF
TRBJ1-5 . many TRBV12-3/TRBV12-4 TGTGCCAGCAGTTTCCGGGACACCAATCAGCCCCAGCATTTT CASSFRDTNQPQHF
TRBJ1-2 . . TRBV29-1 TGCAGCGCTGAGATAAGGAGTGGCTACACCTTC CSAEIRSGYTF
TRBJ2-7 TRBD1 many TRBV6-1 TGTGCCAGCAGTTACCGGGACAGCAACGAGCAGTACTTC CASSYRDSNEQYF
TRBJ1-6 . many TRBV6-5 TGTGCCAGCAGGGCAGGCGGTCAAAATTCACCCCTCCACTTT CASRAGGQNSPLHF
TRBJ2-1 . many TRBV2 TGTGCCAGCAGTGGGTTCCGGAATGAGCAGTTCTTC CASSGFRNEQFF
TRBJ1-2 . few TRBV19 TGTGCCAGTAGTAGATCCTCGAGGGATCCCTATGGCTACACCTTC CASSRSSRDPYGYTF
TRBJ1-1 . . TRBV6-6 TGTGCCAGCAGTCTGAACTGGGACACTGAAGCTTTCTTT CASSLNWDTEAFF
TRBJ2-7 TRBD1 few TRBV6-5 TGTGCCAGCAGTTCACTCGTAGGGACAGGGGAAAATCTCGAGCAGTACTTC CASSSLVGTGENLEQYF
TRBJ1-1 . many TRBV6-1 TGTGCCAGCAGCCGCCTCTGGACCGACACTGAAGCTTTCTTT CASSRLWTDTEAFF
TRBJ2-5 TRBD1 few TRBV7-9 TGTGCCAGCAGTCCACAGGGGTTCCAAGAGACCCAGTACTTC CASSPQGFQETQYF
TRBJ2-7 . few TRBV19 TGTGCCAGTAGTCAAACCGGGACCTACGAGCAGTACTTC CASSQTGTYEQYF
TRBJ2-6 TRBD2 few TRBV20-1 TGCAGTGTTCCCCTAGCGGGGGGGACCTCGAGCTCTGGGGCCAACGTCCTGACTTTC CSVPLAGGTSSSGANVLTF
TRBJ2-1 TRBD2 . TRBV28 TGTGCCAGCAGTTCTCCAGCGGGGACTCCCTACAATGAGCAGTTCTTC CASSSPAGTPYNEQFF
TRBJ2-7 . . TRBV11-2 TGTGCCAGCAGCCAACACACGGGAGAAAACGAGCAGTACTTC CASSQHTGENEQYF
TRBJ2-1 TRBD1 . TRBV6-6 TGTGCCAGCAGCCCCCTAACAGGGGCCGCCTGGAATGAGCAGTTCTTC CASSPLTGAAWNEQFF
TRBJ1-2 . . TRBV10-3 TGTGCCATCAGTGAGGGGATAAACTATGGCTACACCTTC CAISEGINYGYTF
TRBJ2-7 TRBD2 few TRBV4-3 TGCGCCAGCAGCCACTCACCCCCGGGGGGTAGTGAGCAGTACTTC CASSHSPPGGSEQYF
TRBJ2-6 . few TRBV23-1 TGCGCCAGCAGTCAGCCGGGGCTCGGGTTCCTTTGGGCCAACGTCCTGACTTTC CASSQPGLGFLWANVLTF
TRBJ2-1 . many TRBV14 TGTGCCAGCAGCCAAGATTCAGCTAATGAGCAGTTCTTC CASSQDSANEQFF
TRBJ2-7 . few TRBV12-3/TRBV12-4 TGTGCCAGCAGCCTGGGGGGCAGAGACTACGAGCAGTACTTC CASSLGGRDYEQYF
TRBJ1-6 . . TRBV6-5 TGTGCCAGCAGTTACTTTGGGATTTTGGAGAATTCACCCCTCCACTTT CASSYFGILENSPLHF
TRBJ2-5 . medium-sized TRBV15 TGTGCCACCACTTGGACCGCTGGAGAGACCCAGTACTTC CATTWTAGETQYF
TRBJ1-2 . few TRBV27 TGTGCCACCTCGTCAGGGAGCTATGGCTACACCTTC CATSSGSYGYTF
TRBJ1-1 . many TRBV7-6 TGTGCCAGCAGCTTTGCTGGGAGTCCCGAAGCTTTCTTT CASSFAGSPEAFF
TRBJ1-6 . many TRBV7-8 TGTGCCAGTCCCCAAGGGGGTCATTCACCCCTCCACTTT CASPQGGHSPLHF
TRBJ2-5 TRBD2 . TRBV4-1 TGCGCCAGCAGCCAACGACTAGCGGACCCTCAAGAGACCCAGTACTTC CASSQRLADPQETQYF
TRBJ1-1 . few TRBV2 TGTGCCAGCCCTGGAAAGGCAGCTGAAGCTTTCTTT CASPGKAAEAFF
TRBJ2-3 TRBD1 few TRBV7-8 TGTGCCAGCAGCCCCTACCGACAGGGGCGGCCAGATACGCAGTATTTT CASSPYRQGRPDTQYF
TRBJ2-1 . many TRBV20-1 TGCAGTGCCTCAGAGGGAGACAATGAGCAGTTCTTC CSASEGDNEQFF
TRBJ1-6 . . TRBV20-1 TGCAGTGCTAGAGATGAGGCAGATAGTAATTCACCCCTCCACTTT CSARDEADSNSPLHF
TRBJ2-6 . few TRBV2 TGTGCCAGCAGTGATCGAAGTGGCGCCCCTCCGTCTGGGGCCAACGTCCTGACTTTC CASSDRSGAPPSGANVLTF
TRBJ2-2 . many TRBV7-3 TGTGCCAGCAGCTCGAACACCGGGGAGCTGTTTTTT CASSSNTGELFF
TRBJ2-7 TRBD2 . TRBV5-3 TGTGCCAGCAGCTTTCCGGGGGGAGTCCTAGGGATCTACGAGCAGTACTTC CASSFPGGVLGIYEQYF
TRBJ1-6 . few TRBV6-5 TGTGCCAGCAGTTACTCGAATTCACCCCTCCACTTT CASSYSNSPLHF